Presented here are 18 T cell receptor beta chains from one specimen sequenced in a study of glioma-infiltrating T cells. TCR alpha and beta CDR3 regions were amplified from RNA using iRepertoire nested multiplex PCR. TCRdb used MiXCR to reprocess the multiplex PCR reads, holding one entry per CDR3 protein. The sample has 150,000 to 200,000 distinct CDR3 sequences; approximately 30% are singletons. Specimen: glioma tissue, nonneoplastic brain tissue, or PBMCs (not recorded which). Receptors were obtained from a human donor with low-grade glioma or glioblastoma, undergoing nonglioma brain surgery, or in good health (not recorded which).

The rearrangement joins TRBV27 to TRBJ1-1; D possibly corresponds to TRBD1 (5 bases). The CDR3 totals 16 residues. The germline V gene encodes CDR1 MNHEY and CDR2 SMNVEV (reference sequence). V lost 5 bases and J lost 4, with 20 bases in between. CDR3 DNA: TGTGCCAGCAGTACCGGACTCGCGGGGGTGGCCACTGAAGCTTTCTTT. It yields the protein CASSTGLAGVATEAFF.

The rearrangement links TRBV5-6 to TRBJ1-4; D not certain. Looked up from germline, CDR1 is SGHDT and CDR2 is YYEEEE. The CDR3 covers 17 residues. Trimming shortened V by 1 base and J by 0 bases, and 13 bases separated the two germline ends. CDR3 DNA: TGTGCCAGCAGCTTGACTGGAGTATCTGCAACTAATGAAAAACTGTTTTTT. Translation gives CASSLTGVSATNEKLFF. The complete variable domain, with remaining parts taken from reference TRBV5-6 and TRBJ1-4, reads DAGVTQSPTHLIKTRGQQVTLRCSPKSGHDTVSWYQQALGQGPQFIFQYYEEEERQRGNFPDRFSGHQFPNYSSELNVNALLLGDSALYLCASSLTGVSATNEKLFFGSGTQLSVL.

This clonotype was recorded many times. This CDR3 is CSVEEGPQETQYF. The CDR3 DNA reads TGCAGCGTTGAAGAGGGTCCCCAAGAGACCCAGTACTTC. J is TRBJ2-5 and V is TRBV29-1; no clear D gene. Germline CDR1 is SQVTM and CDR2 is ANQGSEA. This CDR3 comprises 13 residues. Between the trimmed V and J ends, which lost 0 bases and 1 base, there was a span of 6 bases.

The V gene is TRBV5-8, the J gene TRBJ1-5, with D uncertain. Trimming cost V 4 bases and J 2 bases, with 22 bases left between them. This CDR3 comprises 18 residues. The germline gives CDR1 SGHTS, CDR2 YDEGEE. The CDR3, as DNA: TGTGCCAGCAGCGTACCCCCGGGATCAGGAGTTCGCAATCAGCCCCAGCATTTT. Translated: CASSVPPGSGVRNQPQHF.

Notes on this clonotype: The final CDR3 position lacks the conserved phenylalanine or tryptophan, pointing to a likely read error. The chain is built from TRBV6-2 or TRBV6-3 and TRBJ1-2; D is possibly TRBD1 (5 bases). V was shortened by 5 bases and J by 4 bases, with 11 bases between the two germline ends. This CDR3 comprises 13 residues. CDR1 and CDR2 from the germline V gene are MNHEY and SVGEGT. DNA for the CDR3: TGTGCCAGCAGTAAAAGGGACGGCTATGGCTACACCGTC. It yields the protein CASSKRDGYGYTV.

This clonotype was recorded at least ten times. The J gene is TRBJ2-3, the V gene TRBV6-1, with TRBD1 matching 8 bases. In germline, CDR1 is MNHNS, CDR2 SASEGT. The CDR3 length is 14 residues. Trimming cost V 6 bases and J 0 bases; bases outside gene matches: 2. The CDR3 nucleotides are TGTGCCAGCAGAACAGGGGGAAGCACAGATACGCAGTATTTT. This gives the protein CASRTGGSTDTQYF.

This clonotype was seen a few times. The chain has TRBV20-1 and TRBJ2-2; 8 positions match TRBD2. The CDR3 runs to 16 residues. CDR1 and CDR2 from the germline V gene are DFQATT and SNEGSKA (reference sequence). Trimming took 0 bases from V and 6 from J; bases not matched to a gene: 9. The CDR3: CSARDRREGGSGELFF. CDR3 nucleotide sequence: TGCAGTGCTAGAGATCGACGGGAGGGGGGTTCCGGGGAGCTGTTTTTT.

This clonotype was seen a few times. The V call is TRBV4-3, the J call TRBJ1-3; D uncertain. Germline V lookup: CDR1 LGHNA, CDR2 YSLEER. The CDR3 totals 17 residues. Trimming shortened V by 1 base and J by 0 bases, and 13 bases separated the two germline ends. CDR3 region: CASSQVVNSPSGNTIYF. The CDR3 DNA follows: TGCGCCAGCAGCCAAGTTGTGAACAGTCCCTCTGGAAACACCATATATTTT.

V gene TRBV11-2 combines with J gene TRBJ2-1; TRBD2 matches at 10 bases. J gave up 10 bases and V 4 bases, and 19 bases lay outside the gene matches. The CDR3 consists of 18 residues. From germline, CDR1 is SGHAT and CDR2 FQNNGV. The CDR3 is CASSSDSGTAGGPYEQFF. CDR3 in DNA: TGTGCCAGCAGCTCCGACAGTGGTACAGCGGGAGGGCCATACGAGCAGTTCTTC.

This clonotype was seen at least ten times. The rearrangement uses TRBV18 and TRBJ1-1; D gene uncertain. V lost 3 bases, J lost 0 bases, and 5 bases lay in between. Germline lookup yields CDR1 KGHSH and CDR2 LQKENI. CDR3 size: 13 residues. CDR3 coding DNA: TGTGCCAGCTCACCCGCGGTGAACACTGAAGCTTTCTTT. Translation: CASSPAVNTEAFF.

This clonotype appeared many times. The chain has TRBV20-1 and TRBJ2-3, with TRBD2 matching over 9 bases. Looked up from germline, CDR1 is DFQATT and CDR2 is SNEGSKA (reference sequence). The CDR3 has 16 residues. V gave up 2 bases and J gave up 8 bases; unmatched junction bases: 14. The CDR3 DNA is TGCAGTGCTAGAAGTGAAGCGGGAGGCGAAGCAGGTACGCAGTATTTT. It translates to CSARSEAGGEAGTQYF.

This chain joins TRBV29-1 and TRBJ2-1; D call uncertain. Germline V gene data show CDR1 as SQVTM and CDR2 as ANQGSEA. The CDR3 is 13 amino acids. The V end lost 3 bases, the J end lost 4 bases, and 10 bases lay between the germline ends. The CDR3 sequence is CSVESQQYNEQFF. Written as DNA, the CDR3 is TGCAGCGTTGAGAGTCAACAATACAATGAGCAGTTCTTC.

The V and J genes are TRBV29-1 and TRBJ2-7, with D uncertain. Deletions cut 6 bases from V and 3 bases from J, with 9 bases between. This CDR3 contains 11 residues. CDR1 SQVTM and CDR2 ANQGSEA come from the germline V gene. Here the CDR3 DNA reads TGCAGCGTAAAGGCAGTCTACGAGCAGTACTTC. It codes for CSVKAVYEQYF.

This rearrangement joins TRBV30 to TRBJ1-1; no firm D call. The V and J ends lost 3 bases and 2 bases respectively, with 10 bases between them. This CDR3 contains 13 residues. Germline V gene lookup returns CDR1 GTSNPN and CDR2 SVGIG (reference sequence). For the CDR3, the DNA is TGTGCCTGGAGCATAGCGATCAACACTGAAGCTTTCTTT. It translates to CAWSIAINTEAFF.

This clonotype was observed many times. J is TRBJ2-3 and V is TRBV12-3 or TRBV12-4; a weak D match, TRBD2 (6 bases). CDR3 length equals 14 residues. The V and J ends lost 4 bases and 1 base respectively, with 9 bases between them. CDR3 nucleotide sequence: TGTGCCAGCAGTTGGCGGGACCGCACAGATACGCAGTATTTT. Translating gives CASSWRDRTDTQYF.

This clonotype appeared a single time. The junction shows a germline mismatch at one end, possibly a read error. This sequence joins TRBV19 and TRBJ1-2, with D uncertain. The CDR3 spans 16 residues. Germline CDR1 and CDR2: LNHDA and SQIVND (reference sequence). In DNA form, the CDR3 reads TGTGCCAGTTCCAAACCCGGTCCCCAAGCTAAATATGGCTACACCTTC. Translating gives CASSKPGPQAKYGYTF.

The sample holds many counts of this clonotype. V usage is TRBV3-1 and J usage is TRBJ2-1, with D maybe TRBD2 (6 bases). V was trimmed by 4 bases and J by 5 bases, leaving 15 bases between them. Germline V CDR1 and CDR2: LGHDT, YNNKEL (reference sequence). This CDR3 spans 15 amino acids. Here the CDR3 DNA reads TGTGCCAGCAGCCCGGCGGGACGAGGAAACAATGAGCAGTTCTTC. Its protein is CASSPAGRGNNEQFF.

The table lists this clonotype with many counts. The gene calls are TRBV12-3 or TRBV12-4 and TRBJ1-5; no firm D call. V was clipped by 4 bases and J by 6 bases, with 4 bases between them. The CDR3 is 11 amino acids. CDR3 sequence: CASSWGQPQHF. The CDR3 DNA is TGTGCCAGCAGTTGGGGTCAGCCCCAGCATTTT.